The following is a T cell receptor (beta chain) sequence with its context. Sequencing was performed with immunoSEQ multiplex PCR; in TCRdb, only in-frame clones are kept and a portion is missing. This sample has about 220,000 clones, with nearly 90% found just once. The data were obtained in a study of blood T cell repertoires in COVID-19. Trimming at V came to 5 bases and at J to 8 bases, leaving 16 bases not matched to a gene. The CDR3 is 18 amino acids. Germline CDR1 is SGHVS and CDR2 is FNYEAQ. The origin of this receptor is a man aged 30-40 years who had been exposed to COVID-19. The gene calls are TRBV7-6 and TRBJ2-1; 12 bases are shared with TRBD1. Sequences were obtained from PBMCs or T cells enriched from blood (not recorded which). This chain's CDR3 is CASSPLMGGQGAEDEQFF. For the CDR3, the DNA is TGTGCCAGCAGCCCACTTATGGGGGGACAGGGGGCAGAGGATGAGCAGTTCTTC.